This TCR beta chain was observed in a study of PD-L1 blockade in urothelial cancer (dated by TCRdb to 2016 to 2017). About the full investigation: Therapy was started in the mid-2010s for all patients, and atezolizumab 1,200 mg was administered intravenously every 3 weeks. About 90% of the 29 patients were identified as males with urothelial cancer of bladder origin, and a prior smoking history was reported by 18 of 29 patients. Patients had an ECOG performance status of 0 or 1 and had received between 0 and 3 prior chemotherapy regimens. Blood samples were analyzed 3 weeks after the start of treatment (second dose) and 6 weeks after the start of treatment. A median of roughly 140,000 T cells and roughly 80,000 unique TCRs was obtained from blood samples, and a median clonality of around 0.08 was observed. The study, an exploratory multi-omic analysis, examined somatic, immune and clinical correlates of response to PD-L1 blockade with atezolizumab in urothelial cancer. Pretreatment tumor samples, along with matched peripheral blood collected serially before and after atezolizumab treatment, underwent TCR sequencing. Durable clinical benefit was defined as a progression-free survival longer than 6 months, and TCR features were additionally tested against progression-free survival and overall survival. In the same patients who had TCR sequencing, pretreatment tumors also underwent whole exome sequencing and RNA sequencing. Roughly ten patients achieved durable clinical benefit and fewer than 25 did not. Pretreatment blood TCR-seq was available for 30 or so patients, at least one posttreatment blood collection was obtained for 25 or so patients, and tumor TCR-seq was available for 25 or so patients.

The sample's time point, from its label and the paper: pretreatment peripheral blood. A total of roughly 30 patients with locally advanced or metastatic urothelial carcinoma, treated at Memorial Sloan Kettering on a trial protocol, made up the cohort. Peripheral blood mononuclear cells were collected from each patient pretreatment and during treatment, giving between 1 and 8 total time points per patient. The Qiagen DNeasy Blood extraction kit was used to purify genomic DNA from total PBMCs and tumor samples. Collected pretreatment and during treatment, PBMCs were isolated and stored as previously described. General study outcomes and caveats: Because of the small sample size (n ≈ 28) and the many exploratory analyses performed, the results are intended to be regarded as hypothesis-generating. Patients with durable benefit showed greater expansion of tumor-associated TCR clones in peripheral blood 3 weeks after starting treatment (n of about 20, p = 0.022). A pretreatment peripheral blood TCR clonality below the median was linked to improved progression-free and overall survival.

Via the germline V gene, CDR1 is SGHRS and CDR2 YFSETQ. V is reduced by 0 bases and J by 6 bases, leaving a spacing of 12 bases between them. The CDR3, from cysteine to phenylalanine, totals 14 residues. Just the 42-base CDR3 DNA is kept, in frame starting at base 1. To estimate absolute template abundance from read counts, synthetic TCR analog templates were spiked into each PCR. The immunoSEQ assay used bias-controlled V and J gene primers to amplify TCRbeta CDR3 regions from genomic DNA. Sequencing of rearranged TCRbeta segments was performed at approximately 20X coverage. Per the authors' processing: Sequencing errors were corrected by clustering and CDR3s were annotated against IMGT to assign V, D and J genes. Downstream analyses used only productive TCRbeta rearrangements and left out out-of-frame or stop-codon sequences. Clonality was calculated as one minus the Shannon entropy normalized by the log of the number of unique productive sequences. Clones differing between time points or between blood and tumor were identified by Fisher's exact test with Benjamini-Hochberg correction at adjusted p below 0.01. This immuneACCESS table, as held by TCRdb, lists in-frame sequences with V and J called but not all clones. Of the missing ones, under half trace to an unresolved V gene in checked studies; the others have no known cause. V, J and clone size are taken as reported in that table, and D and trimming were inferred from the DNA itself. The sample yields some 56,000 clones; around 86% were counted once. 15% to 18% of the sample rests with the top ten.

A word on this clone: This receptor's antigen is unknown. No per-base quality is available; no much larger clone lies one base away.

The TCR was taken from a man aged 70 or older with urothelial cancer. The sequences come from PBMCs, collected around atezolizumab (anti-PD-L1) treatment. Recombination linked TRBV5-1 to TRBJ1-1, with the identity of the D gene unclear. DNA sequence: TGCGCCAGCAGCTTGGACCTGGGCTACCCTGAAGCTTTCTTT. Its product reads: CASSLDLGYPEAFF.